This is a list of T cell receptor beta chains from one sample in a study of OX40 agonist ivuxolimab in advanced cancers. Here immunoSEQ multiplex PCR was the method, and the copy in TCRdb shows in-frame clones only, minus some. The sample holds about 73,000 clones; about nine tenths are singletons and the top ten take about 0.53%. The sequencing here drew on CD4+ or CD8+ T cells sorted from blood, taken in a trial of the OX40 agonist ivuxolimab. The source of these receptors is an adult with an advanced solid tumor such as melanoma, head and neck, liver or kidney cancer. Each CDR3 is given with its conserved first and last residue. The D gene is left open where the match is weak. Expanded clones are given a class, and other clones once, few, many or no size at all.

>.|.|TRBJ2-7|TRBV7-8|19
TGTGCCAGCAGCCTATTTAGACCCAATCACCTGACCTCTATCTACGAGCAGTACTTC
CASSLFRPNHLTSIYEQYF
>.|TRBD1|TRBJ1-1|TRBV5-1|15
TGCGCCAGCAGCTTGGGGGACAGGGGGCACACTGAAGCTTTCTTT
CASSLGDRGHTEAFF
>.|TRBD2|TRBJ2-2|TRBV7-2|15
TGTGCCAGCAGCTTCAGCGGGAGGGGCACCGGGGAGCTGTTTTTT
CASSFSGRGTGELFF
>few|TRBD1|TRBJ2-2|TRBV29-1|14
TGCAGCGGGGGACAGCGAACTTCAGCTGGGGAGCTGTTTTTT
CSGGQRTSAGELFF
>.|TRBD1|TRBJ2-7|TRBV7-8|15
TGTGCCAGCAGCTTGGCGACAGGGATTCCCTACGAGCAGTACTTC
CASSLATGIPYEQYF
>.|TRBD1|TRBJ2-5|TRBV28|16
TGTGCCAGCAGTGGACCCGGGGACAGAGATTACGAGACCCAGTACTTC
CASSGPGDRDYETQYF
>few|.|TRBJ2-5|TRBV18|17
TGTGCCAGCTCACCGATCGGGTCCAGGGTCTTCCAAGAGACCCAGTACTTC
CASSPIGSRVFQETQYF
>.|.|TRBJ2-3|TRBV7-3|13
TGTGCCAGCAGCCTGCGGAGAGCAGATACGCAGTATTTT
CASSLRRADTQYF
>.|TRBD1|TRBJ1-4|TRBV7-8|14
TGTGCCAGCAACAAGGGGGCGGGTAATGAAAAACTGTTTTTT
CASNKGAGNEKLFF
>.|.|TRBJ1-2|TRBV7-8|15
TGTGCCAGCAGCCCTACGGGCGCCAGTAACTATGGCTACACCTTC
CASSPTGASNYGYTF
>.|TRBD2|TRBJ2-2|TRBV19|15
TGTGCCAGTAAATCCGGGACTAGCAGAACCGGGGAGCTGTTTTTT
CASKSGTSRTGELFF
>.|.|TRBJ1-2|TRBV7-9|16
TGTGCCAGCAGCCCCGGTATAGGGCAGCCGGCTGGAGGCTACACCTTC
CASSPGIGQPAGGYTF
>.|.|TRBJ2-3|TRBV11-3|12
TGTGCCAGCAGCTTAACTGCAAATACGCAGTATTTT
CASSLTANTQYF
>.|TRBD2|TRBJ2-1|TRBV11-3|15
TGTGCCAGCAGCTTAGAGGGCGGGAGCGTGCGTGAGCAGTTCTTC
CASSLEGGSVREQFF
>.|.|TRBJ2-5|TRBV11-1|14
TGTGCCAGCAGCTTTGGGACGGGGAAAGAGACCCAGTACTTC
CASSFGTGKETQYF
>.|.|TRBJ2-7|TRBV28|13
TGTGCCAGCAGTTTCCGTTTTTCCTACGAGCAGTACTTC
CASSFRFSYEQYF
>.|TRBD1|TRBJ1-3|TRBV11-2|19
TGTGCCAGCAGCTTCCGGGACAGGGATTGGGGACTCTCTGGAAACACCATATATTTT
CASSFRDRDWGLSGNTIYF
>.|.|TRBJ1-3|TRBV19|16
TGTGCCAGTAGTACGGACGGAATGAGCTCTGGAAACACCATATATTTT
CASSTDGMSSGNTIYF
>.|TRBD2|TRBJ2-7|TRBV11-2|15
TGTGCCAGCAGCCTCGGACTAGCGGAACAATACGAGCAGTACTTC
CASSLGLAEQYEQYF
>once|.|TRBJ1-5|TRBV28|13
TGTGCCAGCAGTTTACTTGGGAGTCAGCCCCAGCATTTT
CASSLLGSQPQHF
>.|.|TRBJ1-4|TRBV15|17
TGTGCCACCAGCCCTTCGGAGGGTAGAGTCGGTAATGAAAAACTGTTTTTT
CATSPSEGRVGNEKLFF